The present T cell receptor beta chain was sequenced within a study of preoperative IRX-2 immunotherapy in early breast cancer. This clone appeared a few times. V trimming: 0 bases; J trimming: 1 base; junction bases outside the gene matches: 3. The CDR3 spans 15 residues. Germline CDR1 GTSNPN, CDR2 SVGIG (reference sequence). Here immunoSEQ multiplex PCR was the method, and the copy in TCRdb shows in-frame clones only, minus some. The table has around 88,000 clones, 86% seen once. The treatment: preoperative locoregional IRX-2 cytokine immunotherapy. This phase Ib study tested locoregional IRX-2 cytokine immunotherapy given before surgery.

The sequencing here drew on tumor tissue, taken after IRX-2 immunotherapy. This TCR was sampled from a human donor with breast cancer. The chain is built from TRBV30 and TRBJ2-3, with TRBD2 matching 8 bases. CDR3 in DNA: TGTGCCTGGAGTGTTGGGCGGGGGGGCACAGATACGCAGTATTTT. Amino acids: CAWSVGRGGTDTQYF.